A selection of T cell receptor beta chains follows, all from one sample in a study of T cell responses to AZD1222 COVID-19 vaccine. The data were produced by immunoSEQ multiplex PCR, yet TCRdb's version contains in-frame clones alone and is incomplete. The sample has around 99,000 clones; roughly 87% are singletons. Sequencing was performed on peripheral blood, taken on day 0 of AZD1222 vaccination. Receptor source: an adult in good health. CDR3s include the opening cysteine and the closing phenylalanine or tryptophan. D genes are given only for firm matches. Not every row has a clone size; where given, it reads once, few, many or a size class.

clone_size	j_call	d_call	v_call	cdr3_nt	cdr3_aa
-	TRBJ1-1	-	TRBV15	TGTGCCACCAGCAGAGAATCCGGAGTAGACCCGGAGGCTTTCTTT	CATSRESGVDPEAFF
-	TRBJ1-1	TRBD1	TRBV28	TGTGCCAGCAGTAGCACAGGGGAGAACACTGAAGCTTTCTTT	CASSSTGENTEAFF
-	TRBJ2-3	TRBD2	TRBV10-3	TGTGCCATCAGTGATGGCGGGGGGCCCACAGATACGCAGTATTTT	CAISDGGGPTDTQYF
-	TRBJ1-2	-	TRBV3-1/TRBV3-2	TGTGCCAGCAGCCAAAAAAACAGCCGCTTCTATGGCTACACCTTC	CASSQKNSRFYGYTF
-	TRBJ1-4	TRBD1	TRBV25-1	TGTGCCAGCAGTGGGGGGACAGCCATTAATGAAAAACTGTTTTTT	CASSGGTAINEKLFF
few	TRBJ2-7	-	TRBV3-1/TRBV3-2	TGTGCCAGCAGCAGGGTGGGGGCCTACGAGCAGTACTTC	CASSRVGAYEQYF
-	TRBJ1-5	TRBD1	TRBV7-6	TGTGCCAGCAGCTTACGGGACAGGGGACTAGATAGCAATCAGCCCCAGCATTTT	CASSLRDRGLDSNQPQHF
-	TRBJ2-3	-	TRBV4-3	TGCGCCAGCAGCCAAGATGGGGTGGCTCCAGGAGATACGCAGTATTTT	CASSQDGVAPGDTQYF
-	TRBJ1-5	TRBD1	TRBV19	TGTGCCAGTAGTTCTGCTGGACAGGGGGTTAGCAATCAGCCCCAGCATTTT	CASSSAGQGVSNQPQHF
-	TRBJ1-3	-	TRBV5-1	TGCGCCAGCAGCTTGGGATCGGTAGGGGCTGGAAACACCATATATTTT	CASSLGSVGAGNTIYF
-	TRBJ1-3	-	TRBV2	TGTGCCAGCAGAGAAAGGGCTCAAGGACCTGGAAACACCATATATTTT	CASRERAQGPGNTIYF
-	TRBJ2-5	TRBD2	TRBV5-1	TGCGCCAGCAGCTTGGCCCCAGCGGGGGGGGAGACCCAGTACTTC	CASSLAPAGGETQYF
few	TRBJ2-7	TRBD2	TRBV7-8	TGTGCCAGCAGCTACAGCGGGAGCCTCGAGCAGTACTTC	CASSYSGSLEQYF
-	TRBJ1-2	-	TRBV4-2	TGTGCCAGCAGCCAAGATCCATTAGACAGAAATGGCTACACCTTC	CASSQDPLDRNGYTF
few	TRBJ2-1	TRBD2	TRBV18	TGTGCCAGCCTATGGACTAGCGGAGCAGGGGCCTACAATGAGCAGTTCTTC	CASLWTSGAGAYNEQFF
-	TRBJ2-7	-	TRBV28	TGTGCCAGTACAGGGGGGGACGGCTACGAGCAGTACTTC	CASTGGDGYEQYF
once	TRBJ1-5	TRBD1	TRBV23-1	TGCGCCAGCAGTCAACACAGGGGGCAGAATCAGCCCCAGCATTTT	CASSQHRGQNQPQHF
-	TRBJ1-1	-	TRBV7-9	TGTGCCAGCAGCCTGGCTGGGAACACTGAAGCTTTCTTT	CASSLAGNTEAFF
once	TRBJ1-1	-	TRBV5-4	TGTGCCAGCAGTACGGGACGGATGGTGAACACTGAAGCTTTCTTT	CASSTGRMVNTEAFF
-	TRBJ2-7	TRBD2	TRBV4-3	TGCGCCAGCAGCCAAGACCCACTAGCGGGGGCCTCTGGCGAGCAGTACTTC	CASSQDPLAGASGEQYF
once	TRBJ1-5	-	TRBV5-5	TGTGCCAGCAGCGCCGGCCGGGGGTCGGGCAATCAGCCCCAGCATTTT	CASSAGRGSGNQPQHF
-	TRBJ1-6	-	TRBV28	TGTGCCAGCAGCCCTTTGGGGACTCAAAGTCCCCTCCACTTT	CASSPLGTQSPLHF
-	TRBJ2-7	TRBD2	TRBV19	TGTGCCAGTAGAGATAGCGGGAGTGGATACGAGCAGTACTTC	CASRDSGSGYEQYF
-	TRBJ1-4	-	TRBV6-5	TGTGCCAGCAGTTACGTGGGCAGGGAGGATGAAAAACTGTTTTTT	CASSYVGREDEKLFF
-	TRBJ1-6	TRBD1	TRBV30	TGTGCCTGGAGTGCCGAGGGACAGGGGGATTCACCCCTCCACTTT	CAWSAEGQGDSPLHF
-	TRBJ1-3	-	TRBV30	TGTGCCTGGAGTGGACAGTCCCGAATATATTTT	CAWSGQSRIYF
-	TRBJ2-7	-	TRBV5-4	TGTGCCAGCGGTACATACTACGAGCAGTACTTC	CASGTYYEQYF
-	TRBJ1-3	TRBD1	TRBV27	TGTGCCAGCAGCGGCACAGGGGTCGATAACACCATATATTTT	CASSGTGVDNTIYF